This T cell receptor (beta chain) originates from a study of CXCR3-negative and CXCR3-positive naive CD8 T cells. Study-level points and caveats: Both naive subsets carried similar amounts of surface CD5, so TCR strength was inferred from TRB CDR3 properties.

This CDR3 region has 13 residues. Comment on this clonotype: The target antigen is unknown.

Every individual CD8+ T cell subset underwent sorting in triplicate at 300,000 to 350,000 cells apiece. The libraries of TRB cDNA were prepared using 5' RACE with UMI labels. One entry per CDR3 protein, without DNA, is what TCRdb gives after re-calling the 5' RACE reads. In total, the table holds around 60,000 distinct CDR3 sequences. The J gene is TRBJ2-7, the V gene TRBV12-3 or TRBV12-4; TCRdb's D call, TRBD2, is unchecked because there is no DNA. The TCR originated in a human donor in good health. Some clones in this sample may be carry-over from other donors' samples. The sequenced sample was naive CXCR3- CD8+ T cells from blood. Sample subset: CD45RO-CCR7+CD27+CD95- naive CD8+ T cells lacking CXCR3 (TNR3-). The CDR3 region is CASSRLDYREQYF.